Listed below are T cell receptor beta chains from one sample, sequenced in a study of Graves' ophthalmopathy and Graves' hyperthyroidism. TCRdb called the multiplex PCR reads again in MiXCR, with one record for every CDR3 protein. The data contain 500,000 to 600,000 distinct CDR3 sequences, just under 40% of them singletons. Material for sequencing was peripheral blood or thyroid tissue (not recorded which). The receptors were gathered from an adult man with Graves' hyperthyroidism. The CDR3 runs from the conserved cysteine through the conserved F or W. The D gene is left open where the match is weak. A clone size is listed for some rows: how often the clone was seen (once, few, many), or a class if it is expanded.

v_gene: TRBV2; j_gene: TRBJ2-5; abundance: many; len: 15; d_gene: -; CDR3nt: TGTGCCAGCACCTTTGGGACCCCCGGCGGGGAGACCCAGTACTTC; CDR3aa: CASTFGTPGGETQYF
v_gene: TRBV15; j_gene: TRBJ2-7; abundance: -; len: 16; d_gene: TRBD1; CDR3nt: TGTGCCACCAGCCGAGAAACCGGGACAGGGTCTTGGGAGCAGTACTTC; CDR3aa: CATSRETGTGSWEQYF
v_gene: TRBV9; j_gene: TRBJ2-7; abundance: -; len: 14; d_gene: TRBD2; CDR3nt: TGTGCCAGCAGCAAAGCGGGGGTCGTCAATGAGCAGTACTTC; CDR3aa: CASSKAGVVNEQYF
v_gene: TRBV24-1; j_gene: TRBJ1-2; abundance: many; len: 11; d_gene: TRBD1; CDR3nt: TGTGCCACCCAGGCAGGGGGTGGCTACACCTTC; CDR3aa: CATQAGGGYTF
v_gene: TRBV20-1; j_gene: TRBJ2-5; abundance: -; len: 13; d_gene: -; CDR3nt: TGCAGTGCTAGAGAAGGACGGAGTCAGCCCCAGTACTTC; CDR3aa: CSAREGRSQPQYF
v_gene: TRBV12-3/TRBV12-4; j_gene: TRBJ2-5; abundance: many; len: 14; d_gene: TRBD2; CDR3nt: TGTGCCAGCATTCTAGCGGGAGTAGGTGAGACCCAGTACTTC; CDR3aa: CASILAGVGETQYF
v_gene: TRBV7-6; j_gene: TRBJ1-6; abundance: -; len: 17; d_gene: -; CDR3nt: TGTGCCAGCAGCAATTCCAGACAGGTTGGTCTCGGTTCACCCCTCCACTTT; CDR3aa: CASSNSRQVGLGSPLHF
v_gene: TRBV4-2; j_gene: TRBJ1-1; abundance: many; len: 15; d_gene: TRBD1; CDR3nt: TGTGCCAGCAGCCAAGCGCGGACAGGGGGCACTGAAGCTTTCTTT; CDR3aa: CASSQARTGGTEAFF
v_gene: TRBV19; j_gene: TRBJ1-1; abundance: many; len: 14; d_gene: -; CDR3nt: TGTGCCAGCCGGGAACGGGGGATGAACACTGAAGCTTTCTTT; CDR3aa: CASRERGMNTEAFF
v_gene: TRBV6-8; j_gene: TRBJ2-7; abundance: many; len: 15; d_gene: -; CDR3nt: TGTGCCAGCAGGTATCTCCACGACAGGTTCTACGAGCAGTACTTC; CDR3aa: CASRYLHDRFYEQYF
v_gene: TRBV19; j_gene: TRBJ2-7; abundance: -; len: 13; d_gene: -; CDR3nt: TGTGCCAGTAGTATCGGGCAGAACTACGAGCAGTACTTC; CDR3aa: CASSIGQNYEQYF
v_gene: TRBV5-1; j_gene: TRBJ2-7; abundance: few; len: 14; d_gene: TRBD1; CDR3nt: TGCGCCAGCAGCTCCCCGGGACAGGGCTACGAGCGGTACTTC; CDR3aa: CASSSPGQGYERYF
v_gene: TRBV27; j_gene: TRBJ1-1; abundance: -; len: 14; d_gene: -; CDR3nt: TGTGCCAGCAGTCCCCCGGGGGGGTTCACTGAAGCTTTCTTT; CDR3aa: CASSPPGGFTEAFF
v_gene: TRBV7-9; j_gene: TRBJ2-5; abundance: -; len: 15; d_gene: TRBD1; CDR3nt: TGTGCCAGCAGCCTAGGGGGACAGCTCCAAGAGACCCAGTACTTC; CDR3aa: CASSLGGQLQETQYF
v_gene: TRBV29-1; j_gene: TRBJ1-5; abundance: few; len: 8; d_gene: -; CDR3nt: TGCAGCGTTGAGCCCCAGCATTTT; CDR3aa: CSVEPQHF
v_gene: TRBV12-3/TRBV12-4; j_gene: TRBJ2-5; abundance: many; len: 14; d_gene: TRBD2; CDR3nt: TGTGCCAGCAGTTTAATAGGCGGGGAGGGACTTGAGTACTTC; CDR3aa: CASSLIGGEGLEYF
v_gene: TRBV12-3/TRBV12-4; j_gene: TRBJ1-5; abundance: many; len: 13; d_gene: -; CDR3nt: TGTGCCAGCCAGGGCGGCAGCAATCAGCCCCAGCATTTT; CDR3aa: CASQGGSNQPQHF
v_gene: TRBV7-8; j_gene: TRBJ2-1; abundance: -; len: 14; d_gene: -; CDR3nt: TGTGCCAGCAGCTTACGTGATTCTTACAATGAGCAGTTCTTC; CDR3aa: CASSLRDSYNEQFF
v_gene: TRBV3-1; j_gene: TRBJ2-2; abundance: many; len: 14; d_gene: -; CDR3nt: TGTGCCAGCAGCCCATTACCGAACACCGGGGAGCTGTTTTTT; CDR3aa: CASSPLPNTGELFF
v_gene: TRBV10-3; j_gene: TRBJ2-7; abundance: many; len: 14; d_gene: -; CDR3nt: TGTGCCATCAGTGAGGGGGGTAGCGGATACGAGCAGTACTTC; CDR3aa: CAISEGGSGYEQYF
v_gene: TRBV24-1; j_gene: TRBJ1-2; abundance: -; len: 15; d_gene: -; CDR3nt: TGTGCCACCAGTGACTCCGGTCCGGGACTTTATGGCTACACCTTC; CDR3aa: CATSDSGPGLYGYTF
v_gene: TRBV29-1; j_gene: TRBJ1-2; abundance: -; len: 11; d_gene: -; CDR3nt: TGCAGTTCATCCGTGGAACGGGGCTACACCTTC; CDR3aa: CSSSVERGYTF
v_gene: TRBV5-1; j_gene: TRBJ1-2; abundance: -; len: 15; d_gene: -; CDR3nt: TGCGCCAGCAGCTTGAACTCAGGGAGGAACCATGGCTACACCTTC; CDR3aa: CASSLNSGRNHGYTF
v_gene: TRBV20-1; j_gene: TRBJ2-7; abundance: many; len: 15; d_gene: TRBD2; CDR3nt: TGCAGTGCTAGTGAGGGGCTAGCGGGATCCTACGAGCAGTACTTC; CDR3aa: CSASEGLAGSYEQYF
v_gene: TRBV5-6; j_gene: TRBJ2-5; abundance: many; len: 14; d_gene: -; CDR3nt: TGTGCCAGCAGCTTGGGGACAGTACAAGAGACCCAGTACTTC; CDR3aa: CASSLGTVQETQYF
v_gene: TRBV7-2; j_gene: TRBJ2-7; abundance: many; len: 13; d_gene: TRBD1; CDR3nt: TGTGCCAGCAGCGTAGACAGGGTCCGCGAGCAGTACTTC; CDR3aa: CASSVDRVREQYF
v_gene: TRBV6-6; j_gene: TRBJ1-2; abundance: -; len: 12; d_gene: -; CDR3nt: TGTGCCAGCAGTTACGATAACTCTGGAAACACCTTC; CDR3aa: CASSYDNSGNTF
v_gene: TRBV29-1; j_gene: TRBJ1-1; abundance: few; len: 17; d_gene: -; CDR3nt: TGCAGCGTTGAAGGGGACTTGCGACGCGCCATGAACACTGAAGCTTTCTTT; CDR3aa: CSVEGDLRRAMNTEAFF
v_gene: TRBV5-1; j_gene: TRBJ2-5; abundance: -; len: 14; d_gene: -; CDR3nt: TGCGCCAGCAGCTTGACTAGGGCTGAGGAGACCCAGTACTTC; CDR3aa: CASSLTRAEETQYF
v_gene: TRBV19; j_gene: TRBJ1-1; abundance: few; len: 17; d_gene: -; CDR3nt: TGTGCCAGTAGTATAAGGATCCAGGGGTGGGAGAACACTGAAGCTTTCTTT; CDR3aa: CASSIRIQGWENTEAFF
v_gene: TRBV28; j_gene: TRBJ1-6; abundance: many; len: 12; d_gene: -; CDR3nt: TGTGCCAGCGTCACGTCGTTGGGGCCCCTCCACTTT; CDR3aa: CASVTSLGPLHF
v_gene: TRBV20-1; j_gene: TRBJ1-1; abundance: many; len: 14; d_gene: -; CDR3nt: TGCAGTCCCTCCGGGGGAATACAGGGTCAGGAAGTTTTCTTT; CDR3aa: CSPSGGIQGQEVFF
v_gene: TRBV10-1; j_gene: TRBJ1-6; abundance: medium-sized; len: 12; d_gene: -; CDR3nt: TGCGCCAGCAGTGACCCGAATTCACCCCTCCACTTT; CDR3aa: CASSDPNSPLHF
v_gene: TRBV5-4; j_gene: TRBJ1-2; abundance: many; len: 14; d_gene: TRBD1; CDR3nt: TGTGCCAGCAGCAGACAGGGTGTCTCCTATGGCTACACCTTC; CDR3aa: CASSRQGVSYGYTF
v_gene: TRBV19; j_gene: TRBJ1-1; abundance: many; len: 11; d_gene: -; CDR3nt: TGTGCCAGTAGTCCAGGGTACGGAGCTTTCTTT; CDR3aa: CASSPGYGAFF
v_gene: TRBV19; j_gene: TRBJ1-5; abundance: few; len: 14; d_gene: -; CDR3nt: TGTGCCAGTAAGTGGGGCGAGACCAATCAGCCCCAGCATTTT; CDR3aa: CASKWGETNQPQHF
v_gene: TRBV20-1; j_gene: TRBJ2-5; abundance: many; len: 18; d_gene: TRBD2; CDR3nt: TGCAGTGCTAGACTTCACCTGTGGACTAGCGGGGCCCAAGAGACCCAGTACTTC; CDR3aa: CSARLHLWTSGAQETQYF
v_gene: TRBV20-1; j_gene: TRBJ1-2; abundance: once; len: 9; d_gene: -; CDR3nt: TGCAGTGCTAGAGAAGGCTACACCTTC; CDR3aa: CSAREGYTF
v_gene: TRBV24-1; j_gene: TRBJ2-5; abundance: -; len: 13; d_gene: -; CDR3nt: TGTGCCACCAGTGACAGGGGAGGGAATGAGCAGTACTTC; CDR3aa: CATSDRGGNEQYF
v_gene: TRBV24-1; j_gene: TRBJ2-5; abundance: -; len: 16; d_gene: TRBD2; CDR3nt: TGTGCCAGCAGTCTTAGCGGGGGGGCCATCGGAGAGACCCAGTACTTC; CDR3aa: CASSLSGGAIGETQYF
v_gene: TRBV29-1; j_gene: TRBJ2-7; abundance: -; len: 17; d_gene: TRBD1; CDR3nt: TGTGCCAGTAGCGAGGAAAACATGGACAGGTTAACCTACGAGCAGTACTTC; CDR3aa: CASSEENMDRLTYEQYF
v_gene: TRBV11-2; j_gene: TRBJ2-3; abundance: -; len: 14; d_gene: -; CDR3nt: TGTGCCAGCAGATCGGGAGCTAGCACAGATACGCAGTATTTT; CDR3aa: CASRSGASTDTQYF